The next 24 T cell receptor beta chains were all read from a single sample in a study of cytomegalovirus exposure and HLA in healthy donors (dated by TCRdb to between 2016 and 2019). Libraries were built with the immunoSEQ multiplex PCR assay. For the multiplex PCR, a mixture combining 60 forward primers for TCR Vbeta segments and 13 reverse primers for TCR Jbeta segments was used. Sourced from immuneACCESS, this table was stored by TCRdb with only in-frame sequences that have V and J called. A share of the clones is absent; for the studies checked, an unresolved V gene accounts for under half, and the remainder has no known explanation. The sample includes tens of thousands of clones, with less than 80% observed a single time. The ten biggest clones cover around 10% of the sample. Sequencing was done on a sample of PBMCs. These receptors all come from a middle-aged woman in good health and CMV-seropositive.

This clone was counted many times. The rearrangement uses TRBV5-6 and TRBJ2-7; maybe TRBD1 (5 bases). The CDR3 is made up of 16 amino acids. The germline V gene encodes CDR1 SGHDT and CDR2 YYEEEE. Deletions cut 2 bases from V and 0 bases from J, with 15 bases between. This CDR3 reads CASSFGDSRSSYEQYF. The DNA of the CDR3 is TGTGCCAGCAGCTTCGGCGACAGCAGGAGCTCCTACGAGCAGTACTTC.

There are a few counts of this clone. The chain joins TRBV5-3 to TRBJ2-5; 10 nucleotides align to TRBD2. TRBV5-3 is classed as an ORF, of uncertain function. V gave up 0 bases and J gave up 1 base; unmatched junction bases: 6. This CDR3 is 17 amino acids long. The CDR3: CARSLVVLAGVQETQYF. As DNA, the CDR3 is TGTGCCAGAAGCTTGGTTGTGCTAGCGGGGGTCCAAGAGACCCAGTACTTC.

This clone appeared a single time. This chain joins TRBV5-1 and TRBJ1-4; TRBD1 matches at 8 bases. V lost 7 bases, J lost 2 bases, and 10 bases stayed unmatched. The V gene's germline CDR1 is SGHRS and CDR2 YFSETQ. This CDR3 spans 16 amino acids. Here the CDR3 DNA reads TGCGCCAGCGGACCGACAGGGGAGTCGACTAATGAAAAACTGTTTTTT. It specifies CASGPTGESTNEKLFF.

The chain recombines TRBV7-9 with TRBJ2-5; D perhaps matches TRBD1 (6 bases). With 5 bases removed from V and 3 bases from J, the gap between germline ends came to 13 bases. The CDR3 sequence is 14 residues long. Germline-derived CDR1 and CDR2 are SEHNR and FQNEAQ (reference sequence). CDR3 sequence reads: CASSQNSGEETQYF. The CDR3 DNA reads TGTGCCAGCAGCCAAAACTCAGGGGAAGAGACCCAGTACTTC.

V is TRBV6-5 and J is TRBJ1-1; perhaps TRBD1 as D (6 bases). Trimming shortened V by 6 bases and J by 1 base, and 9 bases separated the two germline ends. Germline V CDR1 and CDR2: MNHEY, SVGAGI. The CDR3 covers 13 residues. CDR3 nucleotide sequence: TGTGCCAGCAGCAACAGGGAGAACACTGAAGCTTTCTTT. Translating gives CASSNRENTEAFF.

The rearrangement joins TRBV5-1 to TRBJ2-7, with a possible D match to TRBD1 (6 bases). Deletions cut 0 bases from V and 6 bases from J, with 10 bases between. CDR1 and CDR2 from the germline V gene are SGHRS and YFSETQ. The CDR3 is 13 residues long. The chain's CDR3 is CASSLDRVGEQYF. For the CDR3, the DNA is TGCGCCAGCAGCTTGGACAGGGTTGGCGAGCAGTACTTC.

The chain employs TRBV19 and TRBJ2-2; possibly TRBD2 for D (5 bases). The CDR3 length is 13 residues. The germline CDR1 and CDR2 sequences are LNHDA and SQIVND (reference sequence). Trimming stripped 8 bases from V and 4 bases from J, with 11 bases between. The CDR3 coding sequence is TGTGCCAGTGAACTAGTGGGCACCGGGGAGCTGTTTTTT. Protein sequence: CASELVGTGELFF.

This clone appeared a single time. The genes are TRBV5-4 and TRBJ1-6, with D possibly being TRBD1 (5 bases). V lost 0 bases and J 10 bases, leaving 11 bases between the germline ends. CDR3 size: 14 residues. The germline V gene encodes CDR1 SGHNT and CDR2 YYREEE (reference sequence). The CDR3 sequence is CASSLERGKSPLHF. Written as DNA, the CDR3 is TGTGCCAGCAGCTTGGAGCGGGGGAAATCACCCCTCCACTTT.

The rearrangement uses TRBV7-9 and TRBJ1-5; no firm D call. V was shortened by 2 bases and J by 5 bases, with 4 bases between the two germline ends. This CDR3 contains 12 residues. CDR1 and CDR2 (germline): SEHNR, FQNEAQ (reference sequence). The DNA of the CDR3 is TGTGCCAGCAGCTTATCTTATCAGCCCCAGCATTTT. Encoded protein: CASSLSYQPQHF.

The sample holds a few counts of this clone. The chain carries TRBV2 and TRBJ1-3, with D hard to call. Per the germline V gene, CDR1 is SNHLY and CDR2 is FYNNEI. The CDR3 sequence is 13 residues long. The V and J ends lost 4 bases and 1 base respectively, with 5 bases between them. Here the CDR3 reads CASSGESGNTIYF. The CDR3 nucleotides read TGTGCCAGCAGTGGGGAGTCTGGAAACACCATATATTTT.

The chain combines TRBV5-1 with TRBJ2-1; TRBD1 agrees at 12 bases. Germline V gene lookup returns CDR1 SGHRS and CDR2 YFSETQ. The V segment lost 6 bases and the J segment 5 bases; nucleotides outside the gene matches: 3. There are 14 residues in the CDR3. The CDR3 DNA reads as TGCGCCAGCAAGGGACAGGGGGCCGACAATGAGCAGTTCTTC. Translation gives CASKGQGADNEQFF.

The chain uses TRBV9 and TRBJ2-3, with 8 nucleotides matching TRBD2. V dropped 1 base and J dropped 4; count of bases not matched to a gene: 5. CDR1 and CDR2 from the germline V gene are SGDLS and YYNGEE. The CDR3 is 15 amino acids. As DNA, the CDR3 is TGTGCCAGCAGCGTAAGCGGGGGAGGCTCAGATACGCAGTATTTT. It encodes CASSVSGGGSDTQYF.

The chain uses TRBV28 and TRBJ2-7; D ambiguous. The CDR3 runs to 14 residues. Per the germline V gene, CDR1 is MDHEN and CDR2 is SYDVKM. Trimming pared 6 bases from V and 2 bases from J, leaving 14 bases between. The CDR3 DNA is TGTGCCAGCAGCATGGTAGATCGAACCTACGAGCAGTACTTC. Translation: CASSMVDRTYEQYF.

This chain connects TRBV11-2 to TRBJ2-7; 7 bases align to TRBD1. This CDR3 is built from 15 residues. Germline V gene lookup returns CDR1 SGHAT and CDR2 FQNNGV. The V and J ends lost 3 bases and 4 bases, in that order; junction bases with no gene match: 9. The CDR3 loop reads CASSFISGTEYEQYF. The CDR3 DNA follows: TGTGCCAGCAGCTTCATTTCGGGGACAGAGTACGAGCAGTACTTC.

The J gene is TRBJ1-1, the V gene TRBV19; TRBD1 agrees at 7 bases. CDR1 is LNHDA and CDR2 is SQIVND in the germline V gene (reference sequence). This CDR3 has 15 residues. Trimming at V came to 6 bases and at J to 5 bases, leaving 12 bases not matched to a gene. CDR3 protein: CASSPSKGGRTEAFF. The CDR3 DNA is TGTGCCAGTAGCCCGAGCAAAGGGGGCAGGACTGAAGCTTTCTTT.

This sequence joins TRBV7-9 and TRBJ2-1, with a possible D match to TRBD2 (7 bases). Germline V CDR1 and CDR2: SEHNR, FQNEAQ (reference sequence). V gave up 1 base and J gave up 1 base, with 14 bases separating them. CDR3 length: 17 amino acids. CDR3 DNA: TGTGCCAGCAGCTTAGTAGGGGCGGGGGCGTCCTACAATGAGCAGTTCTTC. Its protein is CASSLVGAGASYNEQFF.

This clone was seen a handful of times. The chain is built from TRBV30 and TRBJ2-1; 9 nucleotides match TRBD2. Germline V gene lookup returns CDR1 GTSNPN and CDR2 SVGIG (reference sequence). The J segment lost 16 bases and the V segment lost 0 bases, leaving 13 bases of the junction unmatched. The CDR3 is made up of 14 amino acids. CDR3 DNA: TGTGCCTGGAGTGTAGCGGGGGGACGGGGGGGCGTCTTCTTC. Translating gives CAWSVAGGRGGVFF.

V gene TRBV5-6 combines with J gene TRBJ1-5, with TRBD1 matching over 9 bases. There are 15 residues in the CDR3. Germline V lookup: CDR1 SGHDT, CDR2 YYEEEE. Trimming at V came to 4 bases and at J to 3 bases, leaving 5 bases not matched to a gene. The CDR3 here is CASSRQGVNNQPQHF. The CDR3 DNA reads TGTGCCAGCAGCCGACAGGGGGTTAACAATCAGCCCCAGCATTTT.

The chain employs TRBV4-2 and TRBJ2-5; 10 positions agree with TRBD2. The junction had 7 bases not matched to a gene; V was cut back by 2 bases and J by 7 bases. Germline V gene lookup returns CDR1 LGHNA and CDR2 YNFKEQ. There are 15 residues in the CDR3. The CDR3 loop reads CASSQPGLAEGTQYF. The CDR3 coding sequence is TGTGCCAGCAGCCAACCCGGACTAGCGGAAGGGACCCAGTACTTC.

This sequence joins TRBV5-1 and TRBJ1-5, with a possible D match to TRBD1 (5 bases). The CDR3 is made up of 14 amino acids. Trimming stripped 5 bases from V and 1 base from J, with 10 bases between. The germline gives CDR1 SGHRS, CDR2 YFSETQ. Written as DNA, the CDR3 is TGCGCCAGCAGTCCCGGGGGGAGCAATCAGCCCCAGCATTTT. Translation: CASSPGGSNQPQHF.

The DNA of the CDR3 is TGTGCCAGCGTCAGGGAGGAGGGCACTGAAGCTTTCTTT. It encodes CASVREEGTEAFF. This chain joins TRBV2 and TRBJ1-1; D might be TRBD1 (5 bases). The V gene's germline CDR1 is SNHLY and CDR2 FYNNEI. The CDR3 length is 13 residues. V was pared by 8 bases and J by 4 bases, with 14 bases between.

This chain links TRBV7-2 with TRBJ1-1; 7 bases are shared with TRBD1. CDR3 size: 14 residues. V lost 5 bases, J lost 4 bases, and 7 bases stayed unmatched. Germline V CDR1 and CDR2: SGHTA, FQGNSA. CDR3 nucleotide sequence: TGTGCCAGCAGCATACTACAGGGGACCACTGAAGCTTTCTTT. Translating gives CASSILQGTTEAFF.

This chain connects TRBV5-4 to TRBJ2-7, with D perhaps TRBD1 (5 bases). The CDR3 runs to 17 residues. V lost 0 bases to trimming and J lost 2 bases, with 18 bases between them. Germline-derived CDR1 and CDR2 are SGHNT and YYREEE (reference sequence). The CDR3 is CASSLARRQGETYEQYF. In nucleotides, the CDR3 is TGTGCCAGCAGCTTGGCCCGGCGCCAGGGTGAAACCTACGAGCAGTACTTC.

In this sample, this clone turned up a few times. The rearrangement uses TRBV27 and TRBJ1-4; D is unclear. CDR3 length equals 13 residues. Germline V gives CDR1 MNHEY, CDR2 SMNVEV (reference sequence). V gave up 2 bases and J gave up 4 bases, with 5 bases separating them. The CDR3 loop is CASSLVVNEKLFF. The CDR3 coding sequence is TGTGCCAGCAGTTTAGTAGTTAATGAAAAACTGTTTTTT.